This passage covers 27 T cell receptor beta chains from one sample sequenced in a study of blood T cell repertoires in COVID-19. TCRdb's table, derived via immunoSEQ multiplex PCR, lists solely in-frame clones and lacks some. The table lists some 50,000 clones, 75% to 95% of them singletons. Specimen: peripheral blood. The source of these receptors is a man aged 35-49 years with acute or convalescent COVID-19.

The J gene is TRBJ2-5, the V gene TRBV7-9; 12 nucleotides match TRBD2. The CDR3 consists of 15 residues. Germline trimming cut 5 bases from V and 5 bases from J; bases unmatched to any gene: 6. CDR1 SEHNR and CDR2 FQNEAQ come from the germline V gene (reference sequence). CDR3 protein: CASSQGLAGKETQYF. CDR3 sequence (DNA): TGTGCCAGCAGCCAAGGACTAGCGGGAAAGGAGACCCAGTACTTC.

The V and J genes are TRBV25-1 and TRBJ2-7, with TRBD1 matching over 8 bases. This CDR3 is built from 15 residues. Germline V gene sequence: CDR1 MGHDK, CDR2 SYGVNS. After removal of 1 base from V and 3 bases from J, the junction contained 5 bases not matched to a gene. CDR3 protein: CASSESGTGNYEQYF. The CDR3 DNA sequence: TGTGCCAGCAGTGAATCCGGGACAGGTAACTACGAGCAGTACTTC.

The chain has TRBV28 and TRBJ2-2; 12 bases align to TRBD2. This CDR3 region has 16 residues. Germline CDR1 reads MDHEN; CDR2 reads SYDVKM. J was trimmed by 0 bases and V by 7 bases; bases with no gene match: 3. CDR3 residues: CASKTSGRPNTGELFF. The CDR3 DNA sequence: TGTGCCAGCAAGACTAGCGGGAGACCGAACACCGGGGAGCTGTTTTTT.

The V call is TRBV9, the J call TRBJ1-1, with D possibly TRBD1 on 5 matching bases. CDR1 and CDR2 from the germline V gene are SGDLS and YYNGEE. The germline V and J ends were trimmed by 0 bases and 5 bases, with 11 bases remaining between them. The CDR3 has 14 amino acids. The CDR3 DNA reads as TGTGCCAGCAGCGTAGCCCCAGGGCAAACTGAAGCTTTCTTT. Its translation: CASSVAPGQTEAFF. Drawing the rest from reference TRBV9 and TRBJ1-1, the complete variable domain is DSGVTQTPKHLITATGQRVTLRCSPRSGDLSVYWYQQSLDQGLQFLIQYYNGEERAKGNILERFSAQQFPDLHSELNLSSLELGDSALYFCASSVAPGQTEAFFGQGTRLTVV.

CDR3 region: CASSRTGGASTDTQYF. CDR3 DNA: TGCGCCAGCAGTCGGACAGGCGGAGCTAGCACAGATACGCAGTATTTT. V and J are TRBV5-1 and TRBJ2-3; 7 bases match TRBD1. The CDR3 totals 16 residues. After removal of 5 bases from V and 0 bases from J, the junction contained 9 bases not matched to a gene. In germline, CDR1 is SGHRS, CDR2 YFSETQ. Full variable domain (outside the CDR3, taken from reference TRBV5-1 and TRBJ2-3): KAGVTQTPRYLIKTRGQQVTLSCSPISGHRSVSWYQQTPGQGLQFLFEYFSETQRNKGNFPGRFSGRQFSNSRSEMNVSTLELGDSALYLCASSRTGGASTDTQYFGPGTRLTVL.

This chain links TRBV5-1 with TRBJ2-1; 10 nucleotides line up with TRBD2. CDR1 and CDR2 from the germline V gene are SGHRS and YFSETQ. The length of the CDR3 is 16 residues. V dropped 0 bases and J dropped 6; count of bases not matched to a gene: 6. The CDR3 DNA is TGCGCCAGCAGCTTGGGGGGGACTAGCGCCTTCAATGAGCAGTTCTTC. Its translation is CASSLGGTSAFNEQFF.

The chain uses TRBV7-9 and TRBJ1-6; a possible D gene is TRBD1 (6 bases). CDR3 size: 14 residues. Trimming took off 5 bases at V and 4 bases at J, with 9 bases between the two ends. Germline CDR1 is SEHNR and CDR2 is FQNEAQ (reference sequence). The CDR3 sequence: CASSPGAYNSPLHF. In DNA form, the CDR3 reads TGTGCCAGCAGCCCAGGGGCATATAATTCACCCCTCCACTTT.

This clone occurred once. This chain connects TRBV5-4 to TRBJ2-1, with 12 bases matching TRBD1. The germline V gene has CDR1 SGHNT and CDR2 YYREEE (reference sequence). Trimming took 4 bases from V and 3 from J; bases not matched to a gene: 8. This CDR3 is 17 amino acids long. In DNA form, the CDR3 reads TGTGCCAGCAGCCCGGGGACAGGGGGCCCCAACTACAATGAGCAGTTCTTC. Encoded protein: CASSPGTGGPNYNEQFF.

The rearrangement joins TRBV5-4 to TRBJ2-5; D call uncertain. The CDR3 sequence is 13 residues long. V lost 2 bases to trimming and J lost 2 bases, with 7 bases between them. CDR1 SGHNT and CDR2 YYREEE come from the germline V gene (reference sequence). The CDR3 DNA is TGTGCCAGCAGCTTTACATATCAAGAGACCCAGTACTTC. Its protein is CASSFTYQETQYF.

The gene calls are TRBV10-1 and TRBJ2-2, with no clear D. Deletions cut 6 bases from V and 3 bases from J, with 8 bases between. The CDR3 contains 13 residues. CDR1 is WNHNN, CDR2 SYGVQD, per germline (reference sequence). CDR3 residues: CASSRSYTGELFF. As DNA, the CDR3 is TGCGCCAGCAGCAGGTCCTACACCGGGGAGCTGTTTTTT.

The chain's CDR3 is CASNRDYNSYEQYF. For the CDR3, the DNA is TGCGCCAGCAACAGGGACTACAACTCCTACGAGCAGTACTTC. The chain combines TRBV5-1 with TRBJ2-7, with D maybe TRBD2 (7 bases). CDR1 is SGHRS, CDR2 YFSETQ, per germline. CDR3 length equals 14 residues. V lost 6 bases, J lost 0 bases, and 13 bases lay in between. The full variable domain, completed using reference TRBV5-1 and TRBJ2-7, is KAGVTQTPRYLIKTRGQQVTLSCSPISGHRSVSWYQQTPGQGLQFLFEYFSETQRNKGNFPGRFSGRQFSNSRSEMNVSTLELGDSALYLCASNRDYNSYEQYFGPGTRLTVT.

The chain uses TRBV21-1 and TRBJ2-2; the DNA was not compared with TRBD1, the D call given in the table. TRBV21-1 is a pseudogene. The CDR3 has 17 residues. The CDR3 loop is CASRSPRTGANTGELFF. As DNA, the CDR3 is TGTGCCAGCAGGTCTCCCCGGACAGGGGCGAACACCGGGGAGCTGTTTTTT.

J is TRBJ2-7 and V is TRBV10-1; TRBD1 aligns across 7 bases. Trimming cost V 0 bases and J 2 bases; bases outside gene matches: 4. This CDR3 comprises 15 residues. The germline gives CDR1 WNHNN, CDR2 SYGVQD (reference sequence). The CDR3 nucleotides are TGCGCCAGCAGTGAGTCTACCGGGACAGCCTACGAGCAGTACTTC. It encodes CASSESTGTAYEQYF.

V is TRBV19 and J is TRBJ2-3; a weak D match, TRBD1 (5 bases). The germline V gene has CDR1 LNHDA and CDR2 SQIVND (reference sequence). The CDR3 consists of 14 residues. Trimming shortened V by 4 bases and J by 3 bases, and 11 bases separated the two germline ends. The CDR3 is CASSSQGLTDTQYF. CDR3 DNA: TGTGCCAGTAGTAGCCAGGGTCTGACAGATACGCAGTATTTT.

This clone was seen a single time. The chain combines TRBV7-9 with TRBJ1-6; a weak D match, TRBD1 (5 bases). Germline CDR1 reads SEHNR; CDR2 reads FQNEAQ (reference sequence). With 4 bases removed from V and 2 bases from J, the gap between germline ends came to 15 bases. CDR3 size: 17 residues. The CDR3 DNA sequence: TGTGCCAGCAGCTCAGGACATGCGGCAACCTATAATTCACCCCTCCACTTT. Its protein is CASSSGHAATYNSPLHF.

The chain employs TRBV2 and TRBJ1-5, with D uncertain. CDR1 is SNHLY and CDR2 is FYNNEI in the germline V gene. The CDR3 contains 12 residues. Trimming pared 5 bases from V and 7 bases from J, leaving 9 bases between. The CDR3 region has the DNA TGTGCCAGCAGTATGGAGGGCCAGCCCCAGCATTTT. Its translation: CASSMEGQPQHF. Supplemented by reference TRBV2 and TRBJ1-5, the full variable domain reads EPEVTQTPSHQVTQMGQEVILRCVPISNHLYFYWYRQILGQKVEFLVSFYNNEISEKSEIFDDQFSVERPDGSNFTLKIRSTKLEDSAMYFCASSMEGQPQHFGDGTRLSIL.

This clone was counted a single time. CDR3 nucleotide sequence: TGTGCCAGCAGCCCGAACATGGGCCCAGATACGCAGTATTTT. This gives the protein CASSPNMGPDTQYF. The genes are TRBV7-3 and TRBJ2-3; D ambiguous. The V gene's germline CDR1 is SGHTA and CDR2 FQGTGA. Deletions cut 5 bases from V and 4 bases from J, with 13 bases between. There are 14 residues in the CDR3.

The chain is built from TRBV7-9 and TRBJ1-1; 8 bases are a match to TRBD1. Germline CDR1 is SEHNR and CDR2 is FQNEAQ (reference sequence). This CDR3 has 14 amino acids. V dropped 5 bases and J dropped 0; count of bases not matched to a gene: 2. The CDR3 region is CASSTGQVNTEAFF. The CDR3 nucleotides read TGTGCCAGCAGCACGGGACAGGTGAACACTGAAGCTTTCTTT.

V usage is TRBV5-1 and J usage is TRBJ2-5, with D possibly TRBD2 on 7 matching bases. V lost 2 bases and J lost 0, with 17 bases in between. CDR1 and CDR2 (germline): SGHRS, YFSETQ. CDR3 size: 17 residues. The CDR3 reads CASSFRGGPLYQETQYF. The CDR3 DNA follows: TGCGCCAGCAGCTTCAGGGGAGGGCCTCTATACCAAGAGACCCAGTACTTC.

The CDR3 spells CASSSLSGTRGGSYEQYF. The CDR3 nucleotides are TGTGCCAGCAGTTCACTATCGGGGACTAGAGGAGGGAGCTACGAGCAGTACTTC. This chain connects TRBV27 to TRBJ2-7; 8 nucleotides match TRBD2. This CDR3 contains 18 residues. Germline CDR1 reads MNHEY; CDR2 reads SMNVEV (reference sequence). With 4 bases clipped from V and 3 bases from J, the junction kept 17 bases outside the gene matches.

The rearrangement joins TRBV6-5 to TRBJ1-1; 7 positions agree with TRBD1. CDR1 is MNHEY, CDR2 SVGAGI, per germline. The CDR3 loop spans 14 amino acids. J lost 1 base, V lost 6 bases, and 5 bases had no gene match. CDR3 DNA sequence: TGTGCCAGCAGATACCGACAGGGGAACACTGAAGCTTTCTTT. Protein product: CASRYRQGNTEAFF.

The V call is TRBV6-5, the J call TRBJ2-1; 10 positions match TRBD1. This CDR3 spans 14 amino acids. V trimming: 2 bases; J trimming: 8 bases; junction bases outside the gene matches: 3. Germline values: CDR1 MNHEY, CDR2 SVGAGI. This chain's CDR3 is CASSYRGTGDEQFF. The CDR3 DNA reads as TGTGCCAGCAGTTACCGGGGGACAGGGGATGAGCAGTTCTTC.

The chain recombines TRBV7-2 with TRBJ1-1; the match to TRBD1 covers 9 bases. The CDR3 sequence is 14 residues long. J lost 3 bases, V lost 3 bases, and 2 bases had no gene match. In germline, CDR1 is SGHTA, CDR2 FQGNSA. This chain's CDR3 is CASSLDRGYTEAFF. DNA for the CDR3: TGTGCCAGCAGCTTGGACAGGGGATACACTGAAGCTTTCTTT.

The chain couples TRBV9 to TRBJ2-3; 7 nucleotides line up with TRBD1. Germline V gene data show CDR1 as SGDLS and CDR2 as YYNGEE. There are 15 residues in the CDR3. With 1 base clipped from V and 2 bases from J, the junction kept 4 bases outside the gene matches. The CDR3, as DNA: TGTGCCAGCAGCGTATACGACAGGGTCACAGATACGCAGTATTTT. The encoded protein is CASSVYDRVTDTQYF.

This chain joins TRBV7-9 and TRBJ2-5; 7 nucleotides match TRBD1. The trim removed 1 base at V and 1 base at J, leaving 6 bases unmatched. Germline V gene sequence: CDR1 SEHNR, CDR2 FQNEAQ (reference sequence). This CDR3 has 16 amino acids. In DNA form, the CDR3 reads TGTGCCAGCAGCTTAGTACGGTCAGGGGGCCAAGAGACCCAGTACTTC. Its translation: CASSLVRSGGQETQYF.

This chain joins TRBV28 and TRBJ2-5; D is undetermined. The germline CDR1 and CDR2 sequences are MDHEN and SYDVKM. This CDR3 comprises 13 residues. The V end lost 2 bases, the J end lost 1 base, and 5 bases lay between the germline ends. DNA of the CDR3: TGTGCCAGCAGTTTACCCCGCCAAGAGACCCAGTACTTC. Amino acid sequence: CASSLPRQETQYF.

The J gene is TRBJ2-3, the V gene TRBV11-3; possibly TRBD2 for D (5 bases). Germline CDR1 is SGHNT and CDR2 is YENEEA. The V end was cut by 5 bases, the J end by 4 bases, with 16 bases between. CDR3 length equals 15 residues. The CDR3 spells CASSASLLVSDTQYF. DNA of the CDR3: TGTGCCAGCAGCGCAAGCCTACTAGTTTCAGATACGCAGTATTTT. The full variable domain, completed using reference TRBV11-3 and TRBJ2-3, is EAGVVQSPRYKIIEKKQPVAFWCNPISGHNTLYWYLQNLGQGPELLIRYENEEAVDDSQLPKDRFSAERLKGVDSTLKIQPAELGDSAVYLCASSASLLVSDTQYFGPGTRLTVL.